This is a list of T cell receptor beta chains from one sample in a study of T cell changes during pregnancy in multiple sclerosis. The data were produced by immunoSEQ multiplex PCR, yet TCRdb's version contains in-frame clones alone and is incomplete. The sample includes tens of thousands of clones, just over 90% seen only once; the top ten take around an eighth. The sample was CD8+ T cells from peripheral blood mononuclear cells, taken in the first trimester of pregnancy. Source of these receptors: a female donor with multiple sclerosis, enrolled in a pregnancy study. Each CDR3 is given with its conserved first and last residue. D genes are given only for firm matches. Size is omitted from some rows. Given values are once, few, many or a class for expanded clones.

v_gene,abundance,j_gene,d_gene,CDR3nt,CDR3aa
TRBV6-5,NA,TRBJ1-1,NA,TGTGCCAGCAGCTTGGGCCCGAACACTGAAGCTTTCTTT,CASSLGPNTEAFF
TRBV7-9,NA,TRBJ2-5,NA,TGTGCCAGCAGCTTACAAGGGGACAACCAAGAGACCCAGTACTTC,CASSLQGDNQETQYF
TRBV4-2,NA,TRBJ2-7,NA,TGTGCCAGCAGCCTTAGCGGTTTTTACTACGAGCAGTACTTC,CASSLSGFYYEQYF
TRBV6-1,once,TRBJ1-1,NA,TGTGCCAGCAGTTATTGGCGAGCGGATACTGAAGCTTTCTTT,CASSYWRADTEAFF
TRBV4-1,NA,TRBJ2-7,NA,TGCGCCAGCAGCCAAGACACGACAGGCAGCTACGAGCAGTACTTC,CASSQDTTGSYEQYF
TRBV4-1,once,TRBJ2-1,NA,TGCGCCAGCAGCCGGAGTTACAATGAGCAGTTCTTC,CASSRSYNEQFF
TRBV28,NA,TRBJ2-7,NA,TGTGCCAGCAGTTTGTACCAAGGGAGCAGCTACGAGCAGTACTTC,CASSLYQGSSYEQYF
TRBV7-2,NA,TRBJ2-1,TRBD2,TGTGCCAGCAGCTTGGGACTAGCGGGAGAGGGGGGTTACAATGAGCAGTTCTTC,CASSLGLAGEGGYNEQFF
TRBV5-6,NA,TRBJ2-7,NA,TGTGCCAGCAGCTTGTGGGGCGTACGTGTTTACGAGCAGTACTTC,CASSLWGVRVYEQYF
TRBV5-1,NA,TRBJ2-7,TRBD2,TGCGCCAGCAGCTTGGGACTAGCGGCCTCCTACGAGCAGTACTTC,CASSLGLAASYEQYF
TRBV9,NA,TRBJ2-3,NA,TGTGCCAGCAGCCCAACGGGACTTAGCACAGATACGCAGTATTTT,CASSPTGLSTDTQYF
TRBV7-6,once,TRBJ1-5,TRBD1,TGTGCCAGCAGCAATACAGGGGCGGGTGGCAATCAGCCCCAGCATTTT,CASSNTGAGGNQPQHF
TRBV9,few,TRBJ1-5,TRBD1,TGTGCCAGCAGCTCGACAGGGGAGGGGCAGCCCCAGCATTTT,CASSSTGEGQPQHF
TRBV2,once,TRBJ2-7,TRBD1,TGTGCCAGCAGATCGAAGACAGGGGGAACCTCTGGGCAGTACTTC,CASRSKTGGTSGQYF
TRBV4-2,few,TRBJ2-7,TRBD2,TGTGCCAGCAGACAAGGAATCGCGGGAGAAGCCTACGAGCAGTACTTC,CASRQGIAGEAYEQYF
TRBV29-1,NA,TRBJ1-1,TRBD1,TGCAGCGTTGATGACAGGGGCACTGAAGCTTTCTTT,CSVDDRGTEAFF